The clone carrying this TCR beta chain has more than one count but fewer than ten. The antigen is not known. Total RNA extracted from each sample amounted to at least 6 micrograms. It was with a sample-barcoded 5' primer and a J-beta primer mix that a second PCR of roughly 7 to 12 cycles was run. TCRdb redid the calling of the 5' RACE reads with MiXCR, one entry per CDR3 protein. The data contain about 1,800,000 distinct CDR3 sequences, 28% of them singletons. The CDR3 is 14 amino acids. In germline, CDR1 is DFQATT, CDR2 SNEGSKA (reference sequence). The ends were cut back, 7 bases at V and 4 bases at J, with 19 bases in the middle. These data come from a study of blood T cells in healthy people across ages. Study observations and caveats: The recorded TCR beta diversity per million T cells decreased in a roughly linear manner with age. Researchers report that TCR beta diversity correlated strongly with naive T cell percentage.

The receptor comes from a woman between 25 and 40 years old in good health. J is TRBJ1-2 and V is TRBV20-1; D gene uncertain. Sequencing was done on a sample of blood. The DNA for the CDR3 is TGCAGTGTCAAACGAACCTCCGCGGGCTATGGCTACACCTTC. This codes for CSVKRTSAGYGYTF.